This TCR beta chain emerged from a study of T-cell reconstitution after alpha-beta-depleted transplantation in children. Study observations and caveats: Diversity and T-cell counts at one year after transplant derived mostly from new T cells.

On this clonotype: Its specificity is unknown.

V dropped 4 bases and J dropped 2 bases, with 42 bases sitting between them. This CDR3 is built from 23 residues. The germline CDR1 and CDR2 sequences are DFQATT and SNEGSKA (reference sequence). Unique molecular identifiers were incorporated into the prepared TCRbeta library. TCRdb recomputed calls from the PCR reads with MiXCR, one row per CDR3 protein. The sample includes hundreds of thousands of distinct CDR3 sequences, over 10% of them seen just once. This chain connects TRBV20-1 to TRBJ2-7, with D tentatively TRBD1 or TRBD2 (11 bases each). The sample consisted of PBMCs, mostly from graft donor cells, taken 360 days after TCRalphabeta/CD19-depleted stem cell transplant. This TCR was sampled from a male patient under 18 who had a stem cell transplant for acute myeloid leukemia, so the T cells may come from the graft donor. The CDR3 nucleotides read TGCAGTGCTACCGGGACAGGGGGTATACTAGGGACTAGCGGCCCGAGGAAAACCTACGAGCAGTACTTC. Protein product: CSATGTGGILGTSGPRKTYEQYF.